A single sample gave rise to the 6 T cell receptor beta chains below, sequenced in a study of T-cell memory formation after mild COVID-19. In TCRdb, the 5' RACE reads were re-called with MiXCR into one record per CDR3 protein. This sample carries 290,000 or so distinct CDR3 sequences, 19% of them seen once, and the ten largest clones take over 20%. The sample comprised PBMCs or a T cell subset sorted from them (not recorded which). The receptors stem from a man aged 18 to 35 who had mild COVID-19 (a few samples of this study predate the infection). Cell type and time point are not known.

The chain has TRBV4-1 and TRBJ1-1; TRBD1 aligns across 8 bases. The germline gives CDR1 MGHRA, CDR2 YSYEKL. V dropped 3 bases and J dropped 6; count of bases not matched to a gene: 9. This CDR3 spans 15 amino acids. The CDR3 coding sequence is TGCGCCAGCAGCCAGTACAGGGGGTCCTTCGCTGAAGCTTTCTTT. Translated, it gives CASSQYRGSFAEAFF.

The J gene is TRBJ2-1, the V gene TRBV6-1, with D perhaps TRBD2 (6 bases). The CDR3 length is 13 residues. V gave up 6 bases and J gave up 4 bases, with 10 bases separating them. CDR1 is MNHNS, CDR2 SASEGT, per germline. The CDR3 protein is CASRPRGYNEQFF. DNA of the CDR3: TGTGCCAGCAGGCCACGGGGGTACAATGAGCAGTTCTTC.

The V and J genes are TRBV18 and TRBJ1-1; weak D call: TRBD1 (5 bases). Trimming removed 3 bases from V and 5 bases from J, with 16 bases in between. The length of the CDR3 is 15 residues. Germline lookup yields CDR1 KGHSH and CDR2 LQKENI. CDR3 nucleotides: TGTGCCAGCTCACCGACAATTTTGGGGGGGACTGAAGCTTTCTTT. Its protein product is CASSPTILGGTEAFF.

A few counts support this clonotype. The chain recombines TRBV11-2 with TRBJ1-4, with D possibly TRBD1 on 6 matching bases. The CDR3 is made up of 15 amino acids. CDR1 and CDR2 from the germline V gene are SGHAT and FQNNGV. V was shortened by 5 bases and J by 4 bases, with 14 bases between the two germline ends. This CDR3 reads CASSILGGGNEKLFF. The CDR3 DNA follows: TGTGCCAGCAGCATCCTGGGAGGGGGTAATGAAAAACTGTTTTTT.

This CDR3 is CSARGTGSYEQYV. CDR3 DNA: TGCAGTGCTAGAGGGACAGGATCCTACGAGCAGTACGTC. J is TRBJ2-7 and V is TRBV20-1; TRBD1 matches at 7 bases. The CDR3 has 13 amino acids. V lost 1 base and J lost 1; bases outside the gene matches: 1. CDR1 DFQATT and CDR2 SNEGSKA come from the germline V gene (reference sequence).

V gene TRBV20-1 combines with J gene TRBJ2-3, with TRBD2 matching 7 bases. After removal of 5 bases from V and 0 bases from J, the junction contained 8 bases not matched to a gene. This CDR3 is 15 amino acids long. From germline, CDR1 is DFQATT and CDR2 SNEGSKA (reference sequence). The CDR3 protein is CSAPMLAVSTDTQYF. The CDR3, as DNA: TGCAGTGCTCCCATGCTAGCGGTGAGCACAGATACGCAGTATTTT.